This T cell receptor (beta chain) is from a study of vaccination and CD4 T cells after COVID-19 (dated by TCRdb to the early 2020s). Turning to the overall study: Convalescent patients had a positive SARS-CoV-2 result on nasal swab PCR, and of these patients, several had mild disease and one had severe disease. In control cultures, a CEFX viral epitope pool was used as positive control, an HIV-1 Nef peptide pool was used as negative control, or no peptide was added. In 10 COVID-19 convalescent patients and a few infection-naive healthy vaccine recipients, researchers compared the spike-specific CD4+ TCR repertoire from before mRNA vaccination with the repertoire from after. Post-vaccine blood samples were taken a median of around 68 days after the second vaccine dose, with a range of roughly 14 to 250 days. Post-COVID blood samples from convalescent patients were collected a median of approximately 100 days after diagnosis, with a range of about 35 to 161 days. Two doses of either the Pfizer-BioNTech BNT162b2 vaccine (n=8) or the Moderna mRNA-1273 vaccine (n=2) were administered to participants. The cultures were stimulated with overlapping spike peptide pools from SARS-CoV-2 and from the common cold coronaviruses HCoV-NL63, HCoV-OC43 and HCoV-229E. Six males and four females were included in the convalescent cohort, with two Hispanic individuals, seven Caucasians, two Asians and one multiracial person represented. Here is what the overall study found, with its caveats: In convalescent patients, a median around 84% of post-vaccine SARS-CoV-2-reactive clones were detected only after vaccination, and vaccine-specific priming was suggested by this finding. The median count of SARS-CoV-2-reactive clonotypes went up from about 23 after infection to roughly 38 after vaccination, although the change was not significant. Of the vaccine-specific clones found in convalescent patients, nearly all (304 of 307) were mono-reactive for SARS-CoV-2 spike instead of being cross-reactive with common cold coronaviruses. The study included relatively few convalescent patients and did not analyze early timepoints after natural infection.

The germline V gene gives CDR1 as SGHTA and CDR2 as FQGNSA. The V end loses 4 bases and the J end loses 4 bases, and a stretch of 10 bases separates them. The CDR3, from cysteine to phenylalanine, totals 13 residues. This entry keeps only the CDR3 DNA: 39 bases, framed from base 1. The treatment or condition label on this specimen signifies: 10-day PBMC culture with coronavirus spike peptide pools or control peptides (ViraFEST assay). The ViraFEST assay was used in the study, in which antigen-specific T cells were expanded with peptide pools and expanded clonotypes were subsequently identified by TCR sequencing. The convalescent patients' positive SARS-CoV-2 PCR tests were from March to December 2020, which was before the Alpha, Beta and Delta variants emerged in the United States. Each well held 2.2 million or so PBMCs cultured with roughly 10 ug/ml peptide pools in IMDM containing roughly 5% human AB serum and about 10 IU/ml IL-2. On days 3 and 7, half of the culture medium was replaced with fresh IL-2-containing medium. Once the cells had been in culture for about 10 days, the EasySep CD4+ T cell isolation kit was used to isolate CD4+ T cells by negative selection. PBMCs were separated from whole blood using Ficoll-Paque Plus gradient centrifugation and then either used fresh or cryopreserved at -140C. Triplicate wells were generally used for each culture condition.

This clonotype was counted only a few times. Its recognized antigen is unknown. Base qualities were left out, and no much larger clone turns up one base away. Receptors were amplified or captured by PCR. TCR sequencing of DNA from cultured CD4+ T cells used the Oncomine TCR Beta short-read assay at the Johns Hopkins FTIC core. Genomic DNA was extracted from the cultured CD4+ T cells with the QIAamp micro DNA kit. Oncomine TCR Beta libraries from cultured CD4+ T cells were pooled using unique dual indexes and sequenced on an Illumina iSeq 100. From the authors' description of their analysis: Non-productive sequences were removed, and CDR3s that did not start with C, did not end with F or W, or were shorter than 7 amino acids were discarded. The MANAFEST web application was used to identify antigen-specific clonotypes by comparing peptide-stimulated wells against reference wells and other culture wells. Positive clones required FDR below 0.05, an odds ratio above 5, and productive frequency above 0.1% in at least two of three replicate wells. Clonotypes that were significantly expanded in both SARS-CoV-2 spike wells and at least one common cold coronavirus spike condition were defined as cross-reactive. CDR3 homology was assessed with Levenshtein distances (stringdist) and unrooted phylogenetic trees (ape) in R version 3.6.1. Through fastp at Q25 and MiXCR, TCRdb rebuilt clones from the public reads, retaining in-frame beta chains. CDR3 protein sequences are deduplicated, and each keeps its most common genes and DNA. TCRdb, not the original authors, processed these V and J calls. This sample has 8,500 to 9,000 distinct CDR3 sequences in its table, and around 60% of those were observed once. Roughly a sixth of the sample rests with the top ten.

The input for sequencing was cultured CD4+ T cells from blood, taken after SARS-CoV-2 vaccination. This TCR was recovered from a human donor with COVID-19. The chain couples TRBV7-2 to TRBJ1-2; possibly the D gene is TRBD1, per 5 matching bases. The nucleotide sequence is given as TGTGCCAGCAGCTCTCAGAGGGGCTATGGCTACACCTTC. It translates as CASSSQRGYGYTF.